This T cell receptor (beta chain) was sequenced during a study of glioma-infiltrating T cells after dendritic cell vaccination. Turning to the study itself: Autologous tumor lysate-pulsed dendritic cell vaccination was given between about 2003 and 2012. Study-level results: Longer survival after dendritic cell vaccination followed higher pretreatment TIL content.

Using immunoSEQ multiplex PCR, the repertoire was profiled, and TCRdb retains in-frame clones only, with some absent. The repertoire holds roughly 68,000 clones, with 82% as singletons. This CDR3 is built from 14 residues. Per the germline V gene, CDR1 is SEHNR and CDR2 is FQNEAQ (reference sequence). V dropped 3 bases and J dropped 3; count of bases not matched to a gene: 1. Only patients with spare fresh-frozen tumor and over two years of follow-up were included. Isocitrate dehydrogenase mutation was absent in all glioblastoma patients. Worth noting for this clone: The antigen is unknown.

This receptor was obtained from a human donor with glioblastoma. The sample here was blood, taken before dendritic cell vaccination. The chain has TRBV7-9 and TRBJ1-4; 7 nucleotides agree with TRBD1. The CDR3 reads CASSFQGANEKLFF. The CDR3 coding sequence is TGTGCCAGCAGCTTCCAGGGGGCTAATGAAAAACTGTTTTTT.